Listed below are T cell receptor beta chains from one sample, sequenced in a study of T cells in Graves' hyperthyroidism and ophthalmopathy. Each CDR3 protein gets one entry after TCRdb re-called the multiplex PCR reads with MiXCR. The table lists a few hundred thousand distinct CDR3 sequences, around a sixth of them singletons. The source material was blood. Source of these receptors: a woman aged 25 to 45 with Graves' hyperthyroidism. Both conserved end residues are part of each CDR3. D genes are given only for firm matches. A clone size is listed for some rows: how often the clone was seen (once, few, many), or a class if it is expanded.

d_gene	v_gene	abundance	j_gene	CDR3nt	CDR3aa
NA	TRBV6-1	few	TRBJ2-2	TGTGCCAGCAGAACACAGGATACCGGGGAGCTGTTTTTT	CASRTQDTGELFF
TRBD2	TRBV6-2/TRBV6-3	NA	TRBJ2-7	TGTGCCAGCAGTGCTCCCCGTTGGACTAGCGGGACGCACTACGAGCAGTACTTC	CASSAPRWTSGTHYEQYF
TRBD1	TRBV30	NA	TRBJ1-1	TGTGCCTGGAGTATCTGGACAGGGCTGAACACTGAAGCTTTCTTT	CAWSIWTGLNTEAFF
NA	TRBV6-1	many	TRBJ1-5	TGTGCCAGCAGTTCCGCGGGAGCCGATCAGCCCCAGCATTTT	CASSSAGADQPQHF
TRBD2	TRBV7-2	NA	TRBJ2-7	TGTGCCAGCAGCGTCCTGACTAGCGGGAGGGGGGTCCAACTCTACGAGCAGTACTTC	CASSVLTSGRGVQLYEQYF
TRBD2	TRBV7-2	many	TRBJ2-3	TGTGCCAGCACCCGGACTAGCGGGAGCCCCGGGGCAGATACGCAGTATTTT	CASTRTSGSPGADTQYF
NA	TRBV5-6	few	TRBJ2-7	TGTGCCAGCAGCCACCCCGAGGAGGGGGCGATGAGCGAGCAGTACTTC	CASSHPEEGAMSEQYF
NA	TRBV9	NA	TRBJ2-1	TGTGCCAGCAGCGTGGATCGAGATGAGCAGTTCTTC	CASSVDRDEQFF
NA	TRBV6-1	NA	TRBJ1-4	TGTGCCAGCAGTGAATTCTGGGCTAATGAAAAACTGTTTTTT	CASSEFWANEKLFF
TRBD1	TRBV10-3	NA	TRBJ1-2	TGTGCCATCAGTGAGTACGGACAGGGGCAGAATGGCTACACCTTC	CAISEYGQGQNGYTF
NA	TRBV18	many	TRBJ2-5	TGTGCCAGCTCACCCGGGATCCAAGAGACCCAGTACTTC	CASSPGIQETQYF
TRBD2	TRBV28	many	TRBJ2-1	TGTGCCAGCAGTTTGACGGCGGGAGCGCTTTACAATGAGCAGTTCTTC	CASSLTAGALYNEQFF
NA	TRBV6-1	NA	TRBJ2-3	TGTGCCAGCAGCCAGCAGGGGAGCACAGATACGCAGTATTTT	CASSQQGSTDTQYF
TRBD2	TRBV5-1	many	TRBJ2-1	TGCGCCAGCAGCCCGGAGGGACTAGCGGAGCACTTCTACAATGAGCAGTTCTTC	CASSPEGLAEHFYNEQFF
NA	TRBV5-1	few	TRBJ2-1	TGCGCCAGCAGAACCGGGACTGACTACAATGAGCAGTTCTTC	CASRTGTDYNEQFF
NA	TRBV20-1	NA	TRBJ2-3	TGCAGTGCTCATAGTGGGATGGCATTCGAGGGACTTAGCACAGATACGCAGTATTTT	CSAHSGMAFEGLSTDTQYF
NA	TRBV12-3/TRBV12-4	many	TRBJ1-2	TGTGCCAGCAGCACCGGGCCCAGCTTCTATGGCTACACCTTC	CASSTGPSFYGYTF
TRBD1	TRBV2	few	TRBJ1-2	TGTGCCAGCGGGGACAGGGGGCGTATAGGCTATGGCTACACCTTC	CASGDRGRIGYGYTF
TRBD1	TRBV12-3/TRBV12-4	many	TRBJ2-7	TGTGCCAGCAGCCCTGGGCAGGGGGCGATTTTCTCCTACGAGCAGTACTTC	CASSPGQGAIFSYEQYF
TRBD2	TRBV7-2	many	TRBJ2-1	TGTGCCAGCACAACCGGGACTAGCAGGTACAATGAGCAGTTCTTC	CASTTGTSRYNEQFF
TRBD1	TRBV24-1	NA	TRBJ1-5	TGTGCCACCAGTGCTGGACAGGGGAGCAATCAGCCCCAGCATTTT	CATSAGQGSNQPQHF
TRBD2	TRBV24-1	many	TRBJ2-3	TGTGCCACCAGTGATAGGGGACTAACTACAGATACGCAGTATTTT	CATSDRGLTTDTQYF
NA	TRBV13	NA	TRBJ2-2	TGTGCCAGCAGCTCCCGGCCGGGCACCGGGGAGCTGTTTTTT	CASSSRPGTGELFF
TRBD2	TRBV2	many	TRBJ2-7	TGTGCCAGCATACTAGCGGCAAACAAAGCCTACGAGCAGTACTTC	CASILAANKAYEQYF
NA	TRBV19	many	TRBJ2-3	TGTGCCAGCGCGTGGGGGACCACAGATACGCAGTATTTT	CASAWGTTDTQYF
NA	TRBV19	NA	TRBJ1-5	TGTGCCAGTAGTATAGGGGTAGGCCTTAGCGTCCAGCCCCAGCATTTT	CASSIGVGLSVQPQHF
TRBD2	TRBV3-1	few	TRBJ2-1	TGTGCCAGCAGCCAAGCCCTCAGGACTAGCGGGAGGGCATATTTCTACAATGAGCAGTTCTTC	CASSQALRTSGRAYFYNEQFF
TRBD2	TRBV19	NA	TRBJ2-3	TGTGCCAGTAGTAGAAGGACTAGCCGCACAGATACGCAGTATTTT	CASSRRTSRTDTQYF
NA	TRBV3-1	many	TRBJ1-4	TGTGCCAGCAGCCGTCAGATGAGAGTCAATGAAAAACTGTTTTTT	CASSRQMRVNEKLFF
NA	TRBV6-2/TRBV6-3	NA	TRBJ2-4	TGTGCCAGCAGTTACGACAGGGAGGGAGGTTCGGCCAAAAACATTCAGTACTTC	CASSYDREGGSAKNIQYF
NA	TRBV4-1	NA	TRBJ2-7	TGCGCCAGCAGCCAAGTCGTGGTCCGCTCCTACGAGCAGTACTTC	CASSQVVVRSYEQYF
NA	TRBV9	many	TRBJ2-7	TGTGCCAGCAGCGTAGGTTGGGATTCGGGGGAGCAGTACTTC	CASSVGWDSGEQYF